This T cell receptor (beta chain) was found in a study of molecular identifiers for immune sequencing clone quantification. Notes on this clonotype: This may be a read error, as it is one base from a much larger clone.

TCRdb re-called the PCR reads with MiXCR, one entry per CDR3 protein. The table has nearly 650,000 distinct CDR3 sequences, less than 30% seen once. Germline V lookup: CDR1 MNHEY, CDR2 SVGAGI. The V and J ends lost 2 bases and 1 base respectively, with 7 bases between them. This CDR3 region has 14 residues. This TCR came from a human donor in good health. Some libraries in this study had Jurkat cell RNA spiked in. The specimen was naive CD8+ T cells from blood, with Jurkat cell RNA spiked in. Noted subset: FACS-sorted CD8+CD4-CCR7+CD45RA+ naive T cells. The chain recombines TRBV6-5 with TRBJ2-3, with unresolved D. For the CDR3, the DNA is TGTGCCAGCAGTTACGGCCGCCGCACAGATACGCAGTATTTT. It specifies CASSYGRRTDTQYF.